This paragraph covers one T cell receptor (beta chain) sequence. What it recognizes is unknown. This specimen belongs to a study of post-analysis software for immune sequencing data. As for the study in general: Disease trajectories encompassed relapsing-remitting, secondary progressive and progressive-relapsing multiple sclerosis. Study observations and caveats: Those samples that were prepared in the same batch co-clustered strongly by F measure. Multiple sclerosis was associated with a significant reduction in normalized Chao1 diversity relative to controls. In patients, 4 to 6 TRBV segments were more frequent than in controls, with TRBV5-6, TRBV5-1 and TRBV20-1 among them.

Prepared TCR beta cDNA libraries contained unique molecular identifiers. Once about 0.95 to 10 million T cells were used, about 490,000 cDNA molecules resulted. TCRdb analysed the PCR reads with MiXCR anew, one entry per CDR3 protein. In the table there are hundreds of thousands of distinct CDR3 sequences, 55% to 70% of which are singletons. Trimming pared 3 bases from V and 3 bases from J, leaving 15 bases between. Germline CDR1 KGHSH, CDR2 LQKENI. CDR3 length: 16 residues. Source material: blood. This sequence was found in a girl aged 2-9 years with multiple sclerosis. This sequence joins TRBV18 and TRBJ2-1; D is possibly TRBD1 or TRBD2 (5 bases each). CDR3: CASSPLPGSFYNEQFF. The CDR3 DNA sequence: TGTGCCAGCTCACCCCTCCCAGGGAGCTTCTACAATGAGCAGTTCTTC.